Below, 18 T cell receptor beta chains from the same sample are listed, as sequenced in a study of blood T cell repertoires in COVID-19. Profiling relied on immunoSEQ multiplex PCR, and the TCRdb table lists in-frame clones only, not all of them. The sample has a few hundred thousand clones, about 89% seen once. Sequenced input: peripheral blood. These receptors all stem from a man between 18 and 29 years old who had recovered from COVID-19.

The chain couples TRBV19 to TRBJ2-7, with 11 positions matching TRBD2. Trimming cost V 3 bases and J 5 bases; bases outside gene matches: 9. Germline V CDR1 and CDR2: LNHDA, SQIVND (reference sequence). The length of the CDR3 is 16 residues. CDR3 DNA: TGTGCCAGTAGTATCCCGGGGCTAGCGGGAGGAAACGAGCAGTACTTC. Translating gives CASSIPGLAGGNEQYF.

This chain links TRBV6-5 with TRBJ1-6, with D hard to call. V was trimmed by 4 bases and J by 5 bases, leaving 12 bases between them. Looked up from germline, CDR1 is MNHEY and CDR2 is SVGAGI. CDR3 length: 15 residues. The CDR3 bases are TGTGCCAGCAGTTTGGTGACGCTAGATAATTCACCCCTCCACTTT. As protein: CASSLVTLDNSPLHF.

The chain employs TRBV12-5 and TRBJ1-2; D gene uncertain. The CDR3 totals 15 residues. The V end was cut by 0 bases, the J end by 7 bases, with 15 bases between. Germline V lookup: CDR1 LGHNT, CDR2 FRNRAP. As DNA, the CDR3 is TGTGCTAGTGGTTTGGTACTTGGGAGGCCCAGTGGCTACACCTTC. Protein product: CASGLVLGRPSGYTF.

The chain has TRBV6-1 and TRBJ1-3, with 8 bases that match TRBD1. J was trimmed by 4 bases and V by 6 bases; bases with no gene match: 11. Per germline, CDR1 MNHNS and CDR2 SASEGT. This CDR3 is built from 16 residues. Written as DNA, the CDR3 is TGTGCCAGCAGGGAATACAGGGGGAACTACGGAAACACCATATATTTT. Its translation is CASREYRGNYGNTIYF.

The chain employs TRBV21-1 and TRBJ1-4. TRBV21-1 is shown as a pseudogene. This CDR3 has 16 amino acids. The CDR3 bases are TGTGCCAGCAGCAAACGAATCGGGGACTGGCAAAAAAAACTGTTTTTT. Encoded protein: CASSKRIGDWQKKLFF.

This clone has just one count. This sequence joins TRBV7-2 and TRBJ1-2; D is undetermined. The V gene's germline CDR1 is SGHTA and CDR2 FQGNSA. The V gene lost 2 bases and the J gene lost 4 bases, with 5 bases spanning the gap. The CDR3 is 12 residues long. The CDR3 loop reads CASSLIIYGYTF. The CDR3, as DNA: TGTGCCAGCAGCTTAATAATCTATGGCTACACCTTC.

The chain is built from TRBV2 and TRBJ2-3; D is uncertain. CDR1 is SNHLY, CDR2 FYNNEI, per germline. The V end was cut by 6 bases, the J end by 1 base, with 8 bases between. The CDR3 covers 13 residues. In nucleotides, the CDR3 is TGTGCCAGCAGCGACACTCGCACAGATACGCAGTATTTT. Protein product: CASSDTRTDTQYF. The whole variable domain, remainder taken from reference TRBV2 and TRBJ2-3, is EPEVTQTPSHQVTQMGQEVILRCVPISNHLYFYWYRQILGQKVEFLVSFYNNEISEKSEIFDDQFSVERPDGSNFTLKIRSTKLEDSAMYFCASSDTRTDTQYFGPGTRLTVL.

The CDR3 spells CASWRQGNEKLFF. The CDR3 DNA reads as TGTGCCAGCTGGCGTCAGGGAAATGAAAAACTGTTTTTT. The rearrangement joins TRBV6-6 to TRBJ1-4; maybe TRBD1 (5 bases). There are 13 residues in the CDR3. Trimming removed 8 bases at V and 5 bases at J, with 12 bases between. Germline V gene lookup returns CDR1 MNHNY and CDR2 SVGAGI (reference sequence).

The chain links TRBV25-1 to TRBJ2-1; 13 nucleotides line up with TRBD2. Germline CDR1 is MGHDK and CDR2 is SYGVNS. V lost 5 bases to trimming and J lost 6 bases; unmatched junction nucleotides: 7. This CDR3 spans 16 amino acids. The CDR3 here is CASSKGLAGTFNEQFF. The CDR3 DNA is TGTGCCAGCAGTAAGGGACTAGCGGGAACTTTCAATGAGCAGTTCTTC.

The rearrangement joins TRBV11-2 to TRBJ2-7; D is perhaps TRBD1 (5 bases). CDR3 size: 13 residues. V lost 5 bases to trimming and J lost 2 bases, with 10 bases between them. The germline gives CDR1 SGHAT, CDR2 FQNNGV. The CDR3 is CASSTDIAYEQYF. In nucleotides, the CDR3 is TGTGCCAGCAGCACGGACATAGCCTACGAGCAGTACTTC.

The chain joins TRBV6-5 to TRBJ2-1; 9 positions agree with TRBD2. Germline V gives CDR1 MNHEY, CDR2 SVGAGI. This CDR3 spans 15 amino acids. Trimming took 0 bases from V and 6 from J; bases not matched to a gene: 3. CDR3 DNA: TGTGCCAGCAGTTACTCGCGGGAGGGACGCAATGAGCAGTTCTTC. It is translated as CASSYSREGRNEQFF.

In its sample, this clone was seen once. The CDR3: CASSSLDSPNTGELFF. CDR3 sequence (DNA): TGTGCCAGCAGCAGTCTTGACAGCCCGAACACCGGGGAGCTGTTTTTT. The chain has TRBV9 and TRBJ2-2, with D tentatively TRBD1 (5 bases). CDR3 size: 16 residues. CDR1 and CDR2 (germline): SGDLS, YYNGEE. The germline V and J ends were trimmed by 4 bases and 0 bases, with 13 bases remaining between them.

This chain joins TRBV4-2 and TRBJ1-4; D ambiguous. The CDR3 sequence is 15 residues long. Germline CDR1 LGHNA, CDR2 YNFKEQ. The germline V and J ends were trimmed by 6 bases and 8 bases, with 19 bases remaining between them. CDR3 DNA sequence: TGTGCCAGCAGAGAAGCGACGGCCGCTCGGGAAAAACTGTTTTTT. Translated: CASREATAAREKLFF.

J is TRBJ2-1 and V is TRBV15; the match to TRBD1 covers 9 bases. This CDR3 comprises 14 residues. Germline trimming cut 5 bases from V and 8 bases from J; bases unmatched to any gene: 7. CDR1 is LNHNV, CDR2 YYDKDF, per germline (reference sequence). The CDR3 is CATSGGQGRDEQFF. The DNA of the CDR3 is TGTGCCACCAGCGGGGGACAGGGTAGGGATGAGCAGTTCTTC.

The V and J genes are TRBV6-5 and TRBJ1-2; D is ambiguous. Per germline, CDR1 MNHEY and CDR2 SVGAGI. The germline V and J ends were trimmed by 0 bases and 2 bases, with 7 bases remaining between them. The length of the CDR3 is 14 residues. This CDR3 reads CASSYSRRNYGYTF. The CDR3 DNA reads as TGTGCCAGCAGTTACTCGAGGCGGAACTATGGCTACACCTTC.

V gene TRBV6-1 combines with J gene TRBJ1-1, with D possibly TRBD1 on 5 matching bases. V shed 2 bases and J shed 5 bases, with 12 bases lying between them. The germline V gene encodes CDR1 MNHNS and CDR2 SASEGT. This CDR3 contains 14 residues. CDR3 region: CASSETPGETEAFF. The CDR3 coding sequence is TGTGCCAGCAGTGAAACCCCGGGGGAGACTGAAGCTTTCTTT.

J is TRBJ1-2 and V is TRBV9, with D possibly matching TRBD1 (6 bases). Germline V gene data show CDR1 as SGDLS and CDR2 as YYNGEE. The V end was cut by 3 bases, the J end by 4 bases, with 19 bases between. CDR3 size: 16 residues. As DNA, the CDR3 is TGTGCCAGCAGCGAGAGTTTACAGGGTAGGGTCTATGGCTACACCTTC. Amino acid sequence: CASSESLQGRVYGYTF.

The chain uses TRBV19 and TRBJ2-7; 7 bases fit TRBD2. The CDR3 consists of 14 residues. Per germline, CDR1 LNHDA and CDR2 SQIVND (reference sequence). J gave up 1 base and V 6 bases, and 6 bases lay outside the gene matches. CDR3 in amino acids: CASRPWGGSYEQYF. The CDR3 DNA sequence: TGTGCCAGTAGGCCCTGGGGGGGGTCCTACGAGCAGTACTTC.